This T cell receptor (beta chain) was recovered during a study of Ad26.COV2.S vaccination and SARS-CoV-2 variants. Looking at the study overall: Of the COV1001 trial arms, the Ad26.COV2.S arm included the donor. Dosing was one shot or two shots 56 days apart.

In germline, CDR1 is LGHNA, CDR2 YSLEER. Trimming shortened V by 0 bases and J by 6 bases, and 22 bases separated the two germline ends. CDR3 length: 18 residues. This clone was observed once. Antigen specificity is unknown. The protocol was immunoSEQ multiplex PCR, while the TCRdb copy is restricted to in-frame clones and leaves out a portion. The sample includes roughly 680,000 clones, about 89% of them seen just once. As for treatment: around 19 received Ad26.COV2.S at low or high dose, single or two shots; roughly five received placebo; per-sample allocation not given. Day 63 after the first injection of vaccine or placebo was the sampling time. The study's findings and limits: In TCR breadth and depth analyses, total T cell responses may have been underestimated.

The sample in question was peripheral blood, obtained in a trial of Ad26.COV2.S vaccine versus placebo. The sequence was collected from a person between 18 and 65 years old who received the Ad26.COV2.S COVID-19 vaccine or a placebo. This chain joins TRBV4-3 and TRBJ2-3; D is perhaps TRBD1 (5 bases). As DNA, the CDR3 is TGCGCCAGCAGCCAAGAAATGTATGCAGGGTCCCCCGTGGATACGCAGTATTTT. Translated, it gives CASSQEMYAGSPVDTQYF.